The 24 T cell receptor beta chains presented below share a single source sample, sequenced in a study of identical twins. TCRdb analysed the 5' RACE reads with MiXCR anew, one entry per CDR3 protein. The table shows roughly 1.6 million distinct CDR3 sequences, with about 32% occurring only once. Sequencing used cord blood. Receptor source: a newborn girl in good health.

CDR3 sequence: CATSRAGTRDNEQFF. The DNA for the CDR3 is TGTGCCACCAGCAGAGCCGGGACAAGGGATAATGAGCAGTTCTTC. This sequence joins TRBV15 and TRBJ2-1, with a weak D call TRBD1 (6 bases). The germline V gene encodes CDR1 LNHNV and CDR2 YYDKDF (reference sequence). V lost 1 base to trimming and J lost 7 bases, with 14 bases between them. This CDR3 is built from 15 residues.

There are many counts of this clonotype. CDR3 in amino acids: CASRIGLAEETQYF. CDR3 coding DNA: TGTGCCAGCAGGATAGGACTAGCGGAAGAGACCCAGTACTTC. The V and J genes are TRBV2 and TRBJ2-5; 10 positions match TRBD2. V shed 6 bases and J 3 bases; nucleotides not matched to a gene: 4. Looked up from germline, CDR1 is SNHLY and CDR2 is FYNNEI. The CDR3 has 14 amino acids.

This clonotype has just a few counts. The genes are TRBV6-6 and TRBJ2-1; no clear D. The germline V gene has CDR1 MNHNY and CDR2 SVGAGI (reference sequence). The CDR3 has 15 residues. V lost 3 bases to trimming and J lost 6 bases, with 15 bases between them. CDR3 in amino acids: CASSYNPGYANEQFF. DNA for the CDR3: TGTGCCAGCAGTTATAATCCAGGTTATGCCAATGAGCAGTTCTTC.

This CDR3 is CASSHGTSGSGWQYF. The CDR3 DNA is TGTGCCAGCAGCCACGGGACTAGCGGGAGTGGGTGGCAGTACTTC. The V gene is TRBV6-6, the J gene TRBJ2-5, with TRBD2 matching 14 bases. CDR1 is MNHNY and CDR2 is SVGAGI in the germline V gene (reference sequence). After removal of 6 bases from V and 11 bases from J, the junction contained 11 bases not matched to a gene. The CDR3 contains 15 residues.

The chain joins TRBV4-1 to TRBJ1-2, with unresolved D. V dropped 1 base and J dropped 6 bases, with 15 bases sitting between them. This CDR3 region has 15 residues. The germline V gene has CDR1 MGHRA and CDR2 YSYEKL. The CDR3 DNA sequence: TGCGCCAGCAGCCAAGGGATTGCGAGGGAAGATGGCTACACCTTC. The encoded protein is CASSQGIAREDGYTF.

The chain employs TRBV12-3 or TRBV12-4 and TRBJ2-7; weak D call: TRBD2 (6 bases). The CDR3 consists of 13 residues. The V and J ends lost 6 bases and 7 bases respectively, with 16 bases between them. The CDR3 loop reads CASSSTSPGEQYF. Written as DNA, the CDR3 is TGTGCCAGCAGCTCTACTAGCCCGGGGGAGCAGTACTTC.

The sample holds a few counts of this clonotype. The CDR3 DNA is TGTGCCAGCAGGAGGGGGCTGAGGCGTGAAAAACTGTTTTTT. Residues: CASRRGLRREKLFF. The genes are TRBV12-3 or TRBV12-4 and TRBJ1-4, with 7 nucleotides matching TRBD1. This CDR3 comprises 14 residues. Unmatched junction bases numbered 8, after V lost 6 bases and J lost 7 bases.

There are a few counts of this clonotype. In DNA, the CDR3 is TGCGCCACTAACACCGGGACTCCCGCCCCCTACGAGCAGTACTTC. Its protein product is CATNTGTPAPYEQYF. The chain has TRBV4-1 and TRBJ2-7, with a weak D call TRBD2 (6 bases). CDR3 length equals 15 residues. The V end lost 10 bases, the J end lost 2 bases, and 21 bases lay between the germline ends. CDR1 is MGHRA and CDR2 is YSYEKL in the germline V gene.

This clonotype showed up many times. The V call is TRBV10-3, the J call TRBJ2-7; 10 nucleotides match TRBD2. With 4 bases clipped from V and 2 bases from J, the junction kept 2 bases outside the gene matches. This CDR3 comprises 14 residues. The V gene's germline CDR1 is ENHRY and CDR2 SYGVKD. CDR3 protein: CAISGTSGTYEQYF. The CDR3 bases are TGTGCCATCAGTGGGACTAGCGGAACCTACGAGCAGTACTTC.

In its sample, this clonotype was seen a few times. The chain employs TRBV3-1 and TRBJ1-1, with D possibly matching TRBD1 (6 bases). Germline CDR1 LGHDT, CDR2 YNNKEL (reference sequence). V lost 7 bases and J lost 2, with 17 bases in between. The CDR3 runs to 15 residues. The CDR3 sequence: CASTPQRGLNTEAFF. The CDR3 DNA is TGTGCCAGCACCCCGCAACGGGGGCTCAACACTGAAGCTTTCTTT.

The V gene is TRBV30, the J gene TRBJ2-7, with D possibly matching TRBD1 (6 bases). Between the trimmed V and J ends, which lost 0 bases and 2 bases, there was a span of 20 bases. Looked up from germline, CDR1 is GTSNPN and CDR2 is SVGIG (reference sequence). This CDR3 has 17 amino acids. CDR3 region: CAWSVPFSPQGAYEQYF. The CDR3 DNA reads as TGTGCCTGGAGTGTACCTTTTTCCCCACAGGGAGCCTACGAGCAGTACTTC.

This clonotype occurred a few times. A junction end diverges from the germline sequence, so it may reflect a read error. V is TRBV5-1 and J is TRBJ2-4; TRBD2 matches 7 bases. Matching the DNA end better, TRBJ2-7 makes the J call doubtful. Germline loops: CDR1 SGHRS, CDR2 YFSETQ. The CDR3 is 15 residues long. The CDR3 protein is CAISLPPGGGYEQYF. The CDR3 DNA follows: TGCGCCATCAGCTTGCCCCCGGGCGGGGGCTACGAGCAGTACTTC.

This clonotype was recorded a few times. The CDR3 DNA sequence: TGCGCCAGCAGCCGCAGGGGGCAGAGAGACACTGAAGCTTTCTTT. Translation gives CASSRRGQRDTEAFF. This sequence joins TRBV5-1 and TRBJ1-1, with 8 bases aligning to TRBD1. Germline values: CDR1 SGHRS, CDR2 YFSETQ. J was trimmed by 3 bases and V by 4 bases; bases with no gene match: 8. This CDR3 comprises 15 residues.

The chain uses TRBV18 and TRBJ2-7, with D maybe TRBD2 (5 bases). Germline loops: CDR1 KGHSH, CDR2 LQKENI. V dropped 5 bases and J dropped 0 bases, with 11 bases sitting between them. CDR3 length: 14 residues. CDR3 coding DNA: TGTGCCAGCTCAACTGGACTCGACTCCTACGAGCAGTACTTC. This gives the protein CASSTGLDSYEQYF.

This sequence joins TRBV7-8 and TRBJ1-1, with 9 bases aligning to TRBD1. The CDR3 is made up of 14 amino acids. Losses at the gene ends were 1 base for V and 7 bases for J; bases not matched to a gene: 4. Germline V gives CDR1 SGHVS, CDR2 FQNEAQ. This chain's CDR3 is CASSLGDRVGEAFF. CDR3 sequence (DNA): TGTGCCAGCAGCTTAGGGGACAGGGTGGGTGAAGCTTTCTTT.

The gene calls are TRBV6-5 and TRBJ1-4; possible D gene TRBD1, 5 bases. Germline values: CDR1 MNHEY, CDR2 SVGAGI. V lost 0 bases and J 2 bases, leaving 10 bases between the germline ends. This CDR3 is built from 16 residues. CDR3 coding DNA: TGTGCCAGCAGTTACTCATTCAGGGCCACTAATGAAAAACTGTTTTTT. It translates to CASSYSFRATNEKLFF.

The chain links TRBV12-3 or TRBV12-4 to TRBJ2-2; D assignment may be TRBD1 or TRBD2 (5 bases each). The CDR3 totals 15 residues. Trimming pared 6 bases from V and 7 bases from J, leaving 18 bases between. Here the CDR3 reads CASSFRDPGDGELFF. CDR3 sequence (DNA): TGTGCCAGCAGCTTCAGGGACCCAGGTGACGGGGAGCTGTTTTTT.

The sample holds a few counts of this clonotype. The rearrangement links TRBV3-1 to TRBJ2-7; D not certain. Germline-derived CDR1 and CDR2 are LGHDT and YNNKEL (reference sequence). Trimming pared 1 base from V and 3 bases from J, leaving 10 bases between. This CDR3 spans 14 amino acids. The CDR3 DNA follows: TGTGCCAGCAGCCAAGGAGTGCGAGTCTACGAGCAGTACTTC. It yields the protein CASSQGVRVYEQYF.

This sequence joins TRBV2 and TRBJ1-1; no reliable D call. The CDR3 runs 15 residues. Germline values: CDR1 SNHLY, CDR2 FYNNEI. V lost 0 bases, J lost 0 bases, and 8 bases lay in between. CDR3 nucleotides: TGTGCCAGCAGTGAAGCCTACCGAATGAACACTGAAGCTTTCTTT. This translates into CASSEAYRMNTEAFF. Full variable domain (rest looked up from reference TRBV2 and TRBJ1-1): EPEVTQTPSHQVTQMGQEVILRCVPISNHLYFYWYRQILGQKVEFLVSFYNNEISEKSEIFDDQFSVERPDGSNFTLKIRSTKLEDSAMYFCASSEAYRMNTEAFFGQGTRLTVV.

The CDR3 sequence: CASSTREGCGYTF. DNA for the CDR3: TGCGCCAGCAGCACAAGGGAGGGCTGTGGCTACACCTTC. This sequence joins TRBV5-1 and TRBJ1-2; D is unresolved. The V end lost 4 bases, the J end lost 7 bases, and 14 bases lay between the germline ends. CDR3 length: 13 amino acids. The germline V gene has CDR1 SGHRS and CDR2 YFSETQ.

This clonotype was counted only a few times. This chain connects TRBV6-6 to TRBJ1-6; 11 bases align to TRBD1. The CDR3 is 15 amino acids. Trimming took 7 bases from V and 8 from J; bases not matched to a gene: 7. In germline, CDR1 is MNHNY, CDR2 SVGAGI (reference sequence). The chain's CDR3 is CASNKDRGQDSPLHF. The CDR3 coding sequence is TGTGCCAGCAACAAGGACAGGGGGCAGGATTCACCCCTCCACTTT.

The chain employs TRBV18 and TRBJ2-1; 8 nucleotides align to TRBD2. Germline V CDR1 and CDR2: KGHSH, LQKENI. Losses at the gene ends were 2 bases for V and 3 bases for J; bases not matched to a gene: 3. The CDR3 runs to 15 residues. Here the CDR3 DNA reads TGTGCCAGCTCACCAAAAGCGGGGGACTACAATGAGCAGTTCTTC. It yields the protein CASSPKAGDYNEQFF. Full variable domain (remainder filled in from reference TRBV18 and TRBJ2-1): NAGVMQNPRHLVRRRGQEARLRCSPMKGHSHVYWYRQLPEEGLKFMVYLQKENIIDESGMPKERFSAEFPKEGPSILRIQQVVRGDSAAYFCASSPKAGDYNEQFFGPGTRLTVL.

This chain uses TRBV3-1 with TRBJ2-1; D is perhaps TRBD2 (6 bases). Deletions cut 2 bases from V and 10 bases from J, with 18 bases between. Germline V lookup: CDR1 LGHDT, CDR2 YNNKEL (reference sequence). The CDR3 consists of 15 residues. CDR3 bases: TGTGCCAGCAGCCAACATCACCGGGAGAGAAGCGAGCAGTTCTTC. Amino acid sequence: CASSQHHRERSEQFF.

V is TRBV28 and J is TRBJ1-2, with D perhaps matching TRBD1 (5 bases). Trimming took 8 bases from V and 9 from J, leaving 13 bases between them. CDR3 length: 11 amino acids. CDR1 is MDHEN, CDR2 SYDVKM, per germline. The CDR3 nucleotides read TGTGCCAGCGGACCGGGACTCCGCTACACCTTC. Its protein product is CASGPGLRYTF.